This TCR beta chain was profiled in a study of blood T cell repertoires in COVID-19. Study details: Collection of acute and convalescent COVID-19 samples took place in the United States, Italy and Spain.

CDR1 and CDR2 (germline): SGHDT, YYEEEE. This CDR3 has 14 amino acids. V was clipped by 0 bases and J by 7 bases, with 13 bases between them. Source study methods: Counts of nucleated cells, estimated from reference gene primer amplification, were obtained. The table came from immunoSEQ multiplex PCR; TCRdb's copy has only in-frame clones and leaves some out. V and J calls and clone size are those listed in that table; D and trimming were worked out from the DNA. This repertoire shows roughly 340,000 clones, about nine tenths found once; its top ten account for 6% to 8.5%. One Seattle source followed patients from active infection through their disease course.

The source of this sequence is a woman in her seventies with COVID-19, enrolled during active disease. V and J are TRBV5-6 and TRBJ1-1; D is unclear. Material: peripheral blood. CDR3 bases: TGTGCCAGCAGCTTGGGTAGCGGCAACCTTGAAGCTTTCTTT. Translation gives CASSLGSGNLEAFF.